One sample yielded the 19 T cell receptor beta chains listed below, sequenced in a study of CXCR3-negative and CXCR3-positive naive CD8 T cells (dated by TCRdb to about 2019). Paper-wide results and their limitations: Compared with CXCR3-negative naive cells, CXCR3-positive naive cells had TRB CDR3s with higher hydrophobicity (lower Kidera factor 4), lower energy, and higher strength and volume indices.

No antigen has been identified for these receptors. Reads for this sample came from a NextSeq 550. The Human TCR Profiling Kit (MiLaboratory) was used to make UMI-labeled 5' RACE TRB cDNA libraries. Once TCRdb had reprocessed the reads, it stored one entry per CDR3 protein sequence and supplied no DNA. In this sample's table one finds roughly 100,000 distinct CDR3 sequences. 0.35% to 0.4% of the sample is taken by the ten largest. Sequences were obtained from naive CXCR3+ CD8+ T cells from blood. Per the publication, the cell subset or site label means: CD45RO-CCR7+CD27+CD95- naive CD8+ T cells expressing CXCR3 (TNR3+). The source of these receptors is a human donor in good health. Some clones in this sample may be carry-over from other donors' samples.

The V gene is TRBV27, the J gene TRBJ2-7; TCRdb designates TRBD2, a call that cannot be tested without DNA. The CDR3 consists of 13 residues. The germline V gene encodes CDR1 MNHEY and CDR2 SMNVEV (reference sequence). The CDR3 sequence is CASSSLGSYEQYF.

The chain combines TRBV20-1 with TRBJ2-1. The CDR3 contains 11 residues. Germline CDR1 reads DFQATT; CDR2 reads SNEGSKA (reference sequence). The CDR3 loop reads CSARQANEQFF.

The rearrangement links TRBV7-2 to TRBJ1-1; with no DNA, the TCRdb D assignment of TRBD1 cannot be verified. The CDR3 is made up of 15 amino acids. Germline loops: CDR1 SGHTA, CDR2 FQGNSA. The chain's CDR3 is CASSLIGTGSTEAFF. The whole variable domain, remainder taken from reference TRBV7-2 and TRBJ1-1, is GAGVSQSPSNKVTEKGKDVELRCDPISGHTALYWYRQSLGQGLEFLIYFQGNSAPDKSGLPSDRFSAERTGGSVSTLTIQRTQQEDSAVYLCASSLIGTGSTEAFFGQGTRLTVV.

The V and J genes are TRBV20-1 and TRBJ2-7; the D call of TRBD2 rests on TCRdb alone, since no DNA is present to check it. The CDR3 is made up of 15 amino acids. Germline V gives CDR1 DFQATT, CDR2 SNEGSKA (reference sequence). CDR3: CSATFSGTLSYEQYF.

The J gene is TRBJ1-2, the V gene TRBV9; TCRdb calls TRBD1, which cannot be checked without DNA. The germline CDR1 and CDR2 sequences are SGDLS and YYNGEE. This CDR3 spans 14 amino acids. Here the CDR3 reads CASSVGTGDYGYTF.

This chain links TRBV7-6 with TRBJ1-1. CDR1 and CDR2 from the germline V gene are SGHVS and FNYEAQ. The CDR3 spans 13 residues. CDR3 sequence: CASSPEMNTEAFF. Using reference TRBV7-6 and TRBJ1-1 for the parts outside the CDR3, the full variable domain is GAGVSQSPRYKVTKRGQDVALRCDPISGHVSLYWYRQALGQGPEFLTYFNYEAQQDKSGLPNDRFSAERPEGSISTLTIQRTEQRDSAMYRCASSPEMNTEAFFGQGTRLTVV.

V gene TRBV15 combines with J gene TRBJ2-7. Germline CDR1 is LNHNV and CDR2 is YYDKDF (reference sequence). This CDR3 is 14 amino acids long. The CDR3 sequence: CATSSATFPDEQYF.

This chain uses TRBV27 with TRBJ1-5; the TCRdb call, TRBD1, lacks DNA for checking. CDR1 is MNHEY, CDR2 SMNVEV, per germline (reference sequence). There are 13 residues in the CDR3. The CDR3 region is CASSSGIAQPQHF.

The chain combines TRBV12-3 or TRBV12-4 with TRBJ2-7. CDR3 length equals 14 residues. The CDR3 sequence is CASSWSGGTYEQYF.

The genes are TRBV9 and TRBJ2-7; TCRdb's D call of TRBD1 is untestable without DNA. CDR1 and CDR2 (germline): SGDLS, YYNGEE. The CDR3 contains 15 residues. The CDR3 protein is CASSVGDRVNYEQYF.

V is TRBV20-1 and J is TRBJ2-1; without DNA, the TCRdb call of TRBD1 cannot be checked. CDR1 and CDR2 (germline): DFQATT, SNEGSKA (reference sequence). There are 13 residues in the CDR3. The CDR3 is CSAPDRVSGEQFF.

The chain recombines TRBV7-9 with TRBJ2-1; the D gene TCRdb calls, TRBD1, cannot be checked with no DNA. This CDR3 region has 14 residues. Germline V gives CDR1 SEHNR, CDR2 FQNEAQ (reference sequence). The CDR3 here is CASSPGGTTHEQFF.

V is TRBV10-3 and J is TRBJ2-3. Germline CDR1 and CDR2: ENHRY and SYGVKD. This CDR3 spans 15 amino acids. CDR3 protein: CAIFSGPSGTDTQYF.

The chain uses TRBV5-1 and TRBJ2-1. The CDR3 loop spans 14 amino acids. CDR1 and CDR2 (germline): SGHRS, YFSETQ. CDR3: CASSLEVGYNEQFF.

The chain links TRBV7-3 to TRBJ2-7; TCRdb's D gene call, TRBD1, goes unchecked for lack of DNA. The CDR3 sequence is 14 residues long. Germline-derived CDR1 and CDR2 are SGHTA and FQGTGA. This CDR3 reads CASSPGQSSYEQYF.

The V call is TRBV12-3 or TRBV12-4, the J call TRBJ2-7; TCRdb proposes TRBD1, but this gene call is untestable without DNA. The CDR3 has 12 residues. CDR3 in amino acids: CASSQDPLGQYF.

The rearrangement joins TRBV7-2 to TRBJ2-5. This CDR3 comprises 16 residues. From germline, CDR1 is SGHTA and CDR2 FQGNSA. CDR3 region: CASSLNVGEGQETQYF. Supplemented by reference TRBV7-2 and TRBJ2-5, the full variable domain reads GAGVSQSPSNKVTEKGKDVELRCDPISGHTALYWYRQSLGQGLEFLIYFQGNSAPDKSGLPSDRFSAERTGGSVSTLTIQRTQQEDSAVYLCASSLNVGEGQETQYFGPGTRLLVL.

This chain uses TRBV7-4 with TRBJ1-5. The CDR3 is 11 amino acids. Germline assignment: CDR1 SGHVT and CDR2 SQSDAQ. This chain's CDR3 is CASSFNQPQHF.

The chain employs TRBV29-1 and TRBJ2-7; TCRdb outputs TRBD1, but without DNA this stays unchecked. CDR1 and CDR2 (germline): SQVTM, ANQGSEA. The CDR3 sequence is 15 residues long. The CDR3 sequence is CSVEGLQGTPYEQYF.